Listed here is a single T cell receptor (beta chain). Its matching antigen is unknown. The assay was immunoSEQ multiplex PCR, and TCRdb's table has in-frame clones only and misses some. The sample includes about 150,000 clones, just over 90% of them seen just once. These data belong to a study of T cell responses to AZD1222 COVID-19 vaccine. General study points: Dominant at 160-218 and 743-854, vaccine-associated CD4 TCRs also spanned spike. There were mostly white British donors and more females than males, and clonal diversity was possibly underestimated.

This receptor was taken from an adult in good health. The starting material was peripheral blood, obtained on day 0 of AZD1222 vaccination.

The CDR3 bases are TGCGCCAGCAGCCAAGATGGGGTAGGCGAGCAGTACTTC. It encodes CASSQDGVGEQYF. This chain links TRBV4-1 with TRBJ2-7; no clear D gene. The V gene's germline CDR1 is MGHRA and CDR2 YSYEKL. Trimming left V 0 bases short and J 6 bases short, with 9 bases between. The CDR3 totals 13 residues.